This T cell receptor (beta chain) was recorded in a study of OX40 agonist ivuxolimab in advanced cancers. V dropped 5 bases and J dropped 1; count of bases not matched to a gene: 14. Germline-derived CDR1 and CDR2 are SGHAT and FQNNGV. This CDR3 region has 17 residues. Sequenced by immunoSEQ multiplex PCR; TCRdb stores in-frame clones only, minus some. The sample lists approximately 94,000 clones, 90% to 95% occurring once. V gene TRBV11-2 combines with J gene TRBJ2-7; 7 bases are shared with TRBD2. The TCR sequence derives from an adult with an advanced solid tumor such as melanoma, head and neck, liver or kidney cancer. The specimen was CD4+ or CD8+ T cells sorted from blood, collected in a trial of the OX40 agonist ivuxolimab. CDR3 amino acids: CASSRLLTSSLSYEQYF. The CDR3 DNA is TGTGCCAGCAGCCGATTATTGACTAGCTCCCTTTCCTACGAGCAGTACTTC.